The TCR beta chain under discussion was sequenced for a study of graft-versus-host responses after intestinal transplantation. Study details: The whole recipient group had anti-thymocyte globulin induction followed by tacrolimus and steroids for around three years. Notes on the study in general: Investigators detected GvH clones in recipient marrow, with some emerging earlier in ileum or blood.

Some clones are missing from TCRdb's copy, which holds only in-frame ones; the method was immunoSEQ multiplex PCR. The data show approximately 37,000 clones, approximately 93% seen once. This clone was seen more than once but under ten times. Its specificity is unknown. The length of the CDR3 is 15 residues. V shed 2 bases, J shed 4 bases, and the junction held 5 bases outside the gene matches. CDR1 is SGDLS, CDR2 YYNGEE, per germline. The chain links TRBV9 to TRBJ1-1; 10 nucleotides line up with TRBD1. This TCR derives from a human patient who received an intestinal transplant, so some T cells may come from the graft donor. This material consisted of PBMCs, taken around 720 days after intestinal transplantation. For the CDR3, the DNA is TGTGCCAGCAGCGTTGGACAGGGGGTGAGCACTGAAGCTTTCTTT. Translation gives CASSVGQGVSTEAFF. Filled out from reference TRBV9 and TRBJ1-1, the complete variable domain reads DSGVTQTPKHLITATGQRVTLRCSPRSGDLSVYWYQQSLDQGLQFLIQYYNGEERAKGNILERFSAQQFPDLHSELNLSSLELGDSALYFCASSVGQGVSTEAFFGQGTRLTVV.